These T cell receptor beta chains were read from a single sample in a study of shared clonotypes between healthy human individuals. Clones were sequenced by immunoSEQ multiplex PCR, and TCRdb holds only the in-frame ones, with some missing. The sample contains just over 2,000,000 clones, just under 95% of which appear only once. The specimen was naive CD8+ T cells sorted from blood. Source of these receptors: a man aged 18 to 35 in good health. The CDR3 runs from the conserved cysteine through the conserved F or W. A D gene is named only where the DNA matches it firmly. Size values are once, few and many counts, or a class for expanded clones, and some rows have none.

CDR3 DNA	CDR3 protein	clone size	V gene	J gene	D gene
TGTGCCAGCAGCCCCACCCAAGGATCTGGGGCCAACGTCCTGACTTTC	CASSPTQGSGANVLTF	NA	TRBV2	TRBJ2-6	NA
TGTGCCAGCAGCTTAGAGTACGGGGCCGGGGAGCTGTTTTTT	CASSLEYGAGELFF	NA	TRBV11-2	TRBJ2-2	NA
TGTGCCAGCACCCAGGATGAGGCATCACCCCTCCACTTT	CASTQDEASPLHF	NA	TRBV6-6	TRBJ1-6	NA
TGTGCCAGTAAAACAGGGCCCTTTGAGCAGTTCTTC	CASKTGPFEQFF	NA	TRBV19	TRBJ2-1	NA
TGTGCCAGCAGTGTGGGACAGGGGAATCACTACGAGCAGTACTTC	CASSVGQGNHYEQYF	NA	TRBV2	TRBJ2-7	TRBD1
TGTGCCAGCAGTGGACAGGGGGCCGGCAATCAGCCCCAGCATTTT	CASSGQGAGNQPQHF	few	TRBV6-5	TRBJ1-5	TRBD1
TGTGCCAGCAGCAACCCGACAGGGAGCTCCTACGAGCAGTACTTC	CASSNPTGSSYEQYF	NA	TRBV7-8	TRBJ2-7	TRBD1
TGTGCCAGCAGTTCCCTCGACTCAGGGGTTAATTCCTACGAGCAGTACTTC	CASSSLDSGVNSYEQYF	once	TRBV28	TRBJ2-7	NA
TGTGCCAGCAGCAATTACGACGGGAACACTGAAGCTTTCTTT	CASSNYDGNTEAFF	NA	TRBV7-9	TRBJ1-1	NA
TGTGCCAGCAGTGAACCTGCTAGCGGCGATCGAGAGACCCAGTACTTC	CASSEPASGDRETQYF	NA	TRBV6-1	TRBJ2-5	TRBD2
TGTGCCAGCAGCTCCGGCCTCCAACATATAGAGACCCAGTACTTC	CASSSGLQHIETQYF	NA	TRBV5-5	TRBJ2-5	NA
TGTGCCAGCAGTCCTTCCCTAGCGGACTCCTACAATGAGCAGTTCTTC	CASSPSLADSYNEQFF	NA	TRBV27	TRBJ2-1	TRBD2
TGCGCCAGCAGCCACCGTCTAGCGCCCTACAATGAGCAGTTCTTC	CASSHRLAPYNEQFF	NA	TRBV4-3	TRBJ2-1	NA
TGTGCCAGCAGCCCCCCGGGAGAAGGGGCTTTCTTT	CASSPPGEGAFF	NA	TRBV6-5	TRBJ1-1	NA
TGTGCCAGCAGTCAGGGGTGGAGGGACGAGCAGTACTTC	CASSQGWRDEQYF	NA	TRBV28	TRBJ2-7	NA
TGCGCCAGCAGCCAAGTGGGGGCGGACACCGGGGAGCTGTTTTTT	CASSQVGADTGELFF	NA	TRBV4-1	TRBJ2-2	NA
TGTGCCATTGTCGAAGCCGGGACAGCTTATGGCTACACCTTC	CAIVEAGTAYGYTF	NA	TRBV2	TRBJ1-2	TRBD1
TGTGCCAGCAGCCTAGGGGGGGACAGTACCTACGAGCAGTACTTC	CASSLGGDSTYEQYF	once	TRBV7-2	TRBJ2-7	NA